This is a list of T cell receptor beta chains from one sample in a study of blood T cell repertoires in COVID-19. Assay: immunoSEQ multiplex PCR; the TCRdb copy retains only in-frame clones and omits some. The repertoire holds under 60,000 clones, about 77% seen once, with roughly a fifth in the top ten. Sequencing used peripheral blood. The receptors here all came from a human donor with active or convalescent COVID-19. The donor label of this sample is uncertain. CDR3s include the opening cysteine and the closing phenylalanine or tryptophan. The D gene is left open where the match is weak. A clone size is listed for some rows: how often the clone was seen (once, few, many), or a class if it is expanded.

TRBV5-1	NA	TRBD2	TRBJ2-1	TGCGCCAGCAGCTTGGCCCCTAGCGGGATGAATGAGCAGTTCTTC	CASSLAPSGMNEQFF
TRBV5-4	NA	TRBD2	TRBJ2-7	TGTGCCAGCAGCTCTCGGACTAGCGGGACCTACGAGCAGTACTTC	CASSSRTSGTYEQYF
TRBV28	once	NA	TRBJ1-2	TGTGCCAGTGCAGGGCTTTATGGCTACACCTTC	CASAGLYGYTF
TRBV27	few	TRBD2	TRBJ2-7	TGTGCCAGCAGTTTAGGACTAGCGGGAGGAGGCTACGAGCAGTACTTC	CASSLGLAGGGYEQYF
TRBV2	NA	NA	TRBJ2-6	TGTGCCAGCAGCGATGACAGAACCGGGGCCAACGTCCTGACTTTC	CASSDDRTGANVLTF
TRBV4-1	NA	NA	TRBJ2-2	TGCGCCAGCAGCCACGCCCAGGGAACGACCGGGGAGCTGTTTTTT	CASSHAQGTTGELFF
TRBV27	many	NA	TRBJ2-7	TGTGCCAGCAGTTTAACGGAGTACTCCTACGAGCAGTACTTC	CASSLTEYSYEQYF
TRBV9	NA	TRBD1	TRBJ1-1	TGTGCCAGCAGCGGCGGGACAGGGGGCGGGTGGACTGAAGCTTTCTTT	CASSGGTGGGWTEAFF
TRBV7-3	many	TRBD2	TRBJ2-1	TGTGCCAGCAGCCCAGGACTAGCGGAGGAGCTGGACTACAATGAGCAGTTCTTC	CASSPGLAEELDYNEQFF
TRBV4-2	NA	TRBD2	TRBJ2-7	TGTGCCAGCAGCCAAGAACTAGCGGGAGTGCAGTACTTC	CASSQELAGVQYF
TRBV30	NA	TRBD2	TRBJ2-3	TGTGCCTGGAAGGGACTAGCGGGACTGTGCCTACGCACAGATACGCAGTATTTT	CAWKGLAGLCLRTDTQYF
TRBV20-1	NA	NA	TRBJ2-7	TGCAGTGCTAGACACTCCTACGAGCAGTACTTC	CSARHSYEQYF
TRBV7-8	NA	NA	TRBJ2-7	TGTGCCAGCAGCTTAGTAGCTAAGTCCTACGAGCAGTACTTC	CASSLVAKSYEQYF